One sample yielded the 10 T cell receptor beta chains listed below, sequenced in a study of T cell responses to AZD1222 COVID-19 vaccine. Libraries were prepared by immunoSEQ multiplex PCR; TCRdb keeps only in-frame clonotypes and omits some of them. The sample carries about 130,000 clones, approximately 92% recorded once. The sequences come from peripheral blood, collected 28 days after the second AZD1222 dose. The source of these receptors is an adult who received the AZD1222 COVID-19 vaccine.

The rearrangement links TRBV2 to TRBJ1-5, with TRBD1 identical over 8 bases. The CDR3 is 14 amino acids. Trimming removed 5 bases from V and 8 bases from J; junction bases left unmatched: 8. From germline, CDR1 is SNHLY and CDR2 FYNNEI. CDR3 nucleotide sequence: TGTGCCAGCAGTCGACAGGGGCAGAGGGAGCCCCAGCATTTT. Translation: CASSRQGQREPQHF.

The chain uses TRBV7-2 and TRBJ2-1; perhaps TRBD2 as D (5 bases). The V end was cut by 5 bases, the J end by 4 bases, with 9 bases between. The CDR3 is made up of 13 amino acids. Looked up from germline, CDR1 is SGHTA and CDR2 is FQGNSA. The CDR3 region has the DNA TGTGCCAGCAGCGTCGGGATGTACAATGAGCAGTTCTTC. Amino acids: CASSVGMYNEQFF.

The rearrangement links TRBV6-5 to TRBJ1-4, with 8 bases matching TRBD1. From germline, CDR1 is MNHEY and CDR2 SVGAGI. The V and J ends lost 5 bases and 7 bases, in that order; junction bases with no gene match: 3. The CDR3 is made up of 13 amino acids. CDR3 in DNA: TGTGCCAGCAGTCTAGGACAGGGTGAAAAACTGTTTTTT. As protein: CASSLGQGEKLFF.

This sequence joins TRBV5-1 and TRBJ1-2, with 7 nucleotides matching TRBD1. This CDR3 is 12 amino acids long. Trimming took 4 bases from V and 10 from J; bases not matched to a gene: 7. In germline, CDR1 is SGHRS, CDR2 YFSETQ. The CDR3 nucleotides read TGCGCCAGCAGCCCTAACAGGGGTATCTACACCTTC. Its protein is CASSPNRGIYTF.

V and J are TRBV4-2 and TRBJ1-2; D not resolved. This CDR3 region has 16 residues. Germline assignment: CDR1 LGHNA and CDR2 YNFKEQ. V was clipped by 1 base and J by 4 bases, with 16 bases between them. CDR3 bases: TGTGCCAGCAGCCAAGGGCGAAGTAGGGTTAGCTATGGCTACACCTTC. It codes for CASSQGRSRVSYGYTF.

V gene TRBV28 combines with J gene TRBJ1-2, with TRBD1 matching over 9 bases. Looked up from germline, CDR1 is MDHEN and CDR2 is SYDVKM. This CDR3 spans 16 amino acids. Germline trimming cut 5 bases from V and 8 bases from J; bases unmatched to any gene: 15. CDR3 DNA: TGTGCCAGCAGTGTCTCCGGGACAGGGTATCGATTGGGCTACACCTTC. It specifies CASSVSGTGYRLGYTF.

The chain employs TRBV5-5 and TRBJ2-1; 8 positions agree with TRBD2. This CDR3 region has 17 residues. Germline V gene sequence: CDR1 SGHKS, CDR2 YYEKEE (reference sequence). With V trimmed by 2 bases and J by 2 bases, 9 bases remained unmatched. The CDR3 sequence: CASSFSGGGYPYNEQFF. The DNA for the CDR3 is TGTGCCAGCAGCTTCTCGGGGGGGGGTTACCCCTACAATGAGCAGTTCTTC.

CDR3 loop: CASSLARFGEDTQYF. The DNA for the CDR3 is TGCGCCAGCAGCTTGGCCCGGTTCGGGGAAGATACGCAGTATTTT. This chain joins TRBV5-1 and TRBJ2-3; weak D call: TRBD2 (5 bases). Between the trimmed V and J ends, which lost 0 bases and 5 bases, there was a span of 13 bases. This CDR3 is built from 15 residues. From germline, CDR1 is SGHRS and CDR2 YFSETQ.

V is TRBV29-1 and J is TRBJ2-3, with 11 bases aligning to TRBD2. The CDR3 totals 15 residues. The germline V gene has CDR1 SQVTM and CDR2 ANQGSEA. Trimming at V came to 3 bases and at J to 6 bases, leaving 8 bases not matched to a gene. CDR3 in amino acids: CSVEVGLAGSDTQYF. The CDR3 DNA reads as TGCAGCGTTGAGGTTGGACTAGCGGGTTCGGATACGCAGTATTTT.

This clone occurred once. The chain recombines TRBV5-1 with TRBJ1-4, with D possibly being TRBD1 (6 bases). The CDR3 is 16 residues long. V lost 7 bases and J lost 6, with 22 bases in between. Germline values: CDR1 SGHRS, CDR2 YFSETQ. For the CDR3, the DNA is TGCGCCAGCCGCTCTCGACCCGGGACACCTTATGAAAAACTGTTTTTT. Amino acids: CASRSRPGTPYEKLFF.